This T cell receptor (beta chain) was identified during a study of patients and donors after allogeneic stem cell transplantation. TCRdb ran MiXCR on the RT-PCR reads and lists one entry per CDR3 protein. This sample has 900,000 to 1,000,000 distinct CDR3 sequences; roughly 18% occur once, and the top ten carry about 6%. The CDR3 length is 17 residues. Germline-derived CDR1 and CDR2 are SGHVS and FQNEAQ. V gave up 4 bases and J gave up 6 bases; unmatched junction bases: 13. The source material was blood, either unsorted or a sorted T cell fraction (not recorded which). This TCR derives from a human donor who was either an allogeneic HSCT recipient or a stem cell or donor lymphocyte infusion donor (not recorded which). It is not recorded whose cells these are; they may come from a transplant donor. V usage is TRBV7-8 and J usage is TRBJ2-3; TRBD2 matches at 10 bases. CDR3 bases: TGTGCCAGCAGCTCCAGCGGGGGGGCCCTCGTTATGGATACGCAGTATTTT. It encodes CASSSSGGALVMDTQYF.